A single sample is the source of the 24 T cell receptor beta chains below, sequenced in a study of OX40 agonist ivuxolimab in advanced cancers. Clones were read by immunoSEQ multiplex PCR, and TCRdb kept only the in-frame ones, dropping some. The table lists 75,000 to 100,000 clones, 92% of them singletons. Specimen: CD4+ or CD8+ T cells sorted from blood, collected in a trial of the OX40 agonist ivuxolimab. The receptors stem from an adult with an advanced solid tumor such as melanoma, head and neck, liver or kidney cancer.

V is TRBV28 and J is TRBJ1-2; D is possibly TRBD1 (5 bases). V was shortened by 6 bases and J by 7 bases, with 18 bases between the two germline ends. The germline CDR1 and CDR2 sequences are MDHEN and SYDVKM. This CDR3 spans 14 amino acids. The CDR3 protein is CASSWGREVFGYTF. In nucleotides, the CDR3 is TGTGCCAGCAGCTGGGGCAGGGAGGTTTTTGGCTACACCTTC.

The rearrangement uses TRBV4-2 and TRBJ1-2; 8 nucleotides match TRBD1. The V and J ends lost 0 bases and 3 bases, in that order; junction bases with no gene match: 0. The CDR3 contains 14 residues. Germline CDR1 LGHNA, CDR2 YNFKEQ. The CDR3 sequence is CASSQETGDYGYTF. The CDR3 nucleotides read TGTGCCAGCAGCCAAGAGACAGGGGACTATGGCTACACCTTC.

This chain links TRBV5-6 with TRBJ2-1; D might be TRBD1 (6 bases). Trimming cost V 0 bases and J 8 bases, with 9 bases left between them. The CDR3 consists of 13 residues. The germline V gene encodes CDR1 SGHDT and CDR2 YYEEEE. CDR3 residues: CASSLAGADEQFF. As DNA, the CDR3 is TGTGCCAGCAGCTTGGCAGGGGCCGATGAGCAGTTCTTC.

The table lists this clone with a count of one. The J gene is TRBJ2-5, the V gene TRBV10-2; D might be TRBD1 or TRBD2, each matching 6 bases. Germline assignment: CDR1 WSHSY and CDR2 SAAADI. The CDR3 has 16 amino acids. The V end lost 6 bases, the J end lost 5 bases, and 22 bases lay between the germline ends. CDR3 in DNA: TGCGCCAGCAGCTCCGTTGAGGGGGGTTTGGGGGAGACCCAGTACTTC. This encodes CASSSVEGGLGETQYF.

This clone showed up just once. The chain joins TRBV7-9 to TRBJ2-5; no firm D call. Germline CDR1 reads SEHNR; CDR2 reads FQNEAQ (reference sequence). With 5 bases removed from V and 1 base from J, the gap between germline ends came to 11 bases. The CDR3 spans 14 residues. The CDR3 loop reads CASSPTSTQETQYF. The CDR3 coding sequence is TGTGCCAGCAGCCCGACGAGCACCCAAGAGACCCAGTACTTC. Filled out from reference TRBV7-9 and TRBJ2-5, the complete variable domain reads DTGVSQNPRHKITKRGQNVTFRCDPISEHNRLYWYRQTLGQGPEFLTYFQNEAQLEKSRLLSDRFSAERPKGSFSTLEIQRTEQGDSAMYLCASSPTSTQETQYFGPGTRLLVL.

With respect to this clone: The sample has other DNA sequences that encode this CDR3 too. This chain connects TRBV5-6 to TRBJ1-5; TRBD1 might be the D (5 bases). This CDR3 comprises 14 residues. Germline-derived CDR1 and CDR2 are SGHDT and YYEEEE. Trimming removed 2 bases from V and 0 bases from J, with 6 bases in between. The CDR3, as DNA: TGTGCCAGCAGCTTCGGGGGTAGCAATCAGCCCCAGCATTTT. It specifies CASSFGGSNQPQHF.

V usage is TRBV6-5 and J usage is TRBJ2-7; weak D call: TRBD2 (6 bases). Trimming took off 2 bases at V and 2 bases at J, with 10 bases between the two ends. CDR3 length equals 14 residues. Per germline, CDR1 MNHEY and CDR2 SVGAGI. CDR3 DNA: TGTGCCAGCAGTTACGGTGGAGGGGCCTACGAGCAGTACTTC. Translation gives CASSYGGGAYEQYF.

This chain links TRBV4-1 with TRBJ1-2; D not resolved. CDR3 length equals 16 residues. Germline CDR1 is MGHRA and CDR2 is YSYEKL. V dropped 4 bases and J dropped 8 bases, with 23 bases sitting between them. For the CDR3, the DNA is TGCGCCAGCAGCCGTAAAGAGGGTATCGGGATGCGCGGCTACACCTTC. This codes for CASSRKEGIGMRGYTF.

The CDR3 DNA follows: TGTGCCAGCAGTGAATCTAGGACGGACTCCTACGAGCAGTACTTC. Its translation: CASSESRTDSYEQYF. The J gene is TRBJ2-7, the V gene TRBV2; D gene unclear. The germline gives CDR1 SNHLY, CDR2 FYNNEI. CDR3 size: 15 residues. The V gene lost 2 bases and the J gene lost 0 bases, with 11 bases spanning the gap.

With respect to this clone: The junction shows a germline mismatch at one end, possibly a read error. As DNA, the CDR3 is TGTGCTAGCAGTTTTTGGGACGGGGGGGAGCAGTACTTC. Protein sequence: CASSFWDGGEQYF. The V call is TRBV28, the J call TRBJ2-7; 7 bases map to TRBD2. CDR1 MDHEN and CDR2 SYDVKM come from the germline V gene. This CDR3 is built from 13 residues.

This clone turned up a few times. This chain uses TRBV7-2 with TRBJ1-2; D not resolved. This CDR3 comprises 15 residues. V was cut by 1 base and J by 4 bases, with 13 bases left in between. Germline V gene sequence: CDR1 SGHTA, CDR2 FQGNSA. This CDR3 reads CASSLEADLRYGYTF. In DNA form, the CDR3 reads TGTGCCAGCAGCTTAGAGGCGGATCTCCGCTATGGCTACACCTTC.

This chain links TRBV9 with TRBJ1-4; no reliable D call. The V and J ends lost 0 bases and 3 bases respectively, with 3 bases between them. The germline CDR1 and CDR2 sequences are SGDLS and YYNGEE. The length of the CDR3 is 13 residues. In DNA, the CDR3 is TGTGCCAGCAGCGTAGAAGCTAATGAAAAACTGTTTTTT. Its translation is CASSVEANEKLFF.

Details on this clone: In the same sample, other DNA sequences code for this CDR3. The chain joins TRBV7-6 to TRBJ2-5, with a weak D call TRBD1 (6 bases). Trimming shortened V by 0 bases and J by 1 base, and 6 bases separated the two germline ends. Germline loops: CDR1 SGHVS, CDR2 FNYEAQ. CDR3 length equals 14 residues. The CDR3 DNA is TGTGCCAGCAGCTTAGCAGGGGGCCAAGAGACCCAGTACTTC. Amino acid sequence: CASSLAGGQETQYF.

The chain combines TRBV25-1 with TRBJ2-5, with D unclear. CDR3 size: 11 residues. The germline V gene encodes CDR1 MGHDK and CDR2 SYGVNS. V was shortened by 1 base and J by 6 bases, with 3 bases between the two germline ends. This CDR3 is CASSESQTQYF. CDR3 DNA sequence: TGTGCCAGCAGTGAATCGCAGACCCAGTACTTC.

The J gene is TRBJ1-4, the V gene TRBV6-1; 7 bases are a match to TRBD1. The V and J ends lost 4 bases and 4 bases, in that order; junction bases with no gene match: 9. This CDR3 is 16 amino acids long. Germline V lookup: CDR1 MNHNS, CDR2 SASEGT. The CDR3 DNA is TGTGCCAGCAGTGCCCACAGGGGCCTTGGTAATGAAAAACTGTTTTTT. Protein: CASSAHRGLGNEKLFF.

The chain has TRBV4-1 and TRBJ2-6, with TRBD1 matching 8 bases. Germline V gene sequence: CDR1 MGHRA, CDR2 YSYEKL. After removal of 1 base from V and 2 bases from J, the junction contained 7 bases not matched to a gene. The CDR3 has 18 amino acids. The CDR3 here is CASSQVWAGGAGANVLTF. DNA of the CDR3: TGCGCCAGCAGCCAAGTATGGGCAGGGGGCGCTGGGGCCAACGTCCTGACTTTC.

The V and J genes are TRBV25-1 and TRBJ2-1; the D gene is possibly TRBD2 (5 bases). CDR1 MGHDK and CDR2 SYGVNS come from the germline V gene. V lost 8 bases, J lost 8 bases, and 16 bases lay in between. The CDR3 has 13 amino acids. CDR3 in amino acids: CASRFLGSDEQFF. DNA for the CDR3: TGTGCCAGCCGCTTTTTGGGTAGCGATGAGCAGTTCTTC. Combining the CDR3 with reference TRBV25-1 and TRBJ2-1 gives the whole variable domain EADIYQTPRYLVIGTGKKITLECSQTMGHDKMYWYQQDPGMELHLIHYSYGVNSTEKGDLSSESTVSRIRTEHFPLTLESARPSHTSQYLCASRFLGSDEQFFGPGTRLTVL.

The chain has TRBV5-6 and TRBJ2-3; D may be TRBD2 (6 bases). Germline CDR1 reads SGHDT; CDR2 reads YYEEEE. This CDR3 spans 14 amino acids. Trimming cost V 2 bases and J 4 bases, with 11 bases left between them. CDR3 protein: CASSFGTSPDTQYF. CDR3 nucleotide sequence: TGTGCCAGCAGCTTTGGAACTAGCCCAGATACGCAGTATTTT.

V and J are TRBV4-1 and TRBJ2-5; D call uncertain. This CDR3 has 14 amino acids. The V end was cut by 1 base, the J end by 2 bases, with 8 bases between. In germline, CDR1 is MGHRA, CDR2 YSYEKL. The CDR3 bases are TGCGCCAGCAGCCAAGTGCGCTCACAAGAGACCCAGTACTTC. Its protein product is CASSQVRSQETQYF.

The chain recombines TRBV5-8 with TRBJ1-2, with TRBD1 matching 7 bases. With 4 bases clipped from V and 6 bases from J, the junction kept 15 bases outside the gene matches. The CDR3 extends over 16 amino acids. The germline gives CDR1 SGHTS, CDR2 YDEGEE. The CDR3, as DNA: TGTGCCAGCAGCCATTACCTCCGCGACAGGGAAAATGGCTACACCTTC. This translates into CASSHYLRDRENGYTF.

This chain connects TRBV5-6 to TRBJ1-6, with 7 nucleotides matching TRBD1. The ends lost 0 bases at V and 0 bases at J; junction bases unmatched: 9. CDR1 is SGHDT and CDR2 is YYEEEE in the germline V gene. CDR3 size: 19 residues. DNA of the CDR3: TGTGCCAGCAGCTTGGCCGGTGGGACAGCGAGCTCCTATAATTCACCCCTCCACTTT. Its protein is CASSLAGGTASSYNSPLHF.

This clone appeared a few times. The chain has TRBV6-5 and TRBJ1-1, with TRBD1 matching over 8 bases. This CDR3 is built from 14 residues. The V gene's germline CDR1 is MNHEY and CDR2 SVGAGI. V dropped 6 bases and J dropped 3; count of bases not matched to a gene: 6. The CDR3: CASSPGQGYTEAFF. CDR3 coding DNA: TGTGCCAGCAGCCCCGGACAGGGCTACACTGAAGCTTTCTTT.

V and J are TRBV5-6 and TRBJ2-1; the match to TRBD2 covers 7 bases. This CDR3 is built from 16 residues. Germline CDR1 is SGHDT and CDR2 is YYEEEE. V trimming: 4 bases; J trimming: 3 bases; junction bases outside the gene matches: 10. CDR3 DNA: TGTGCCAGCAGCCTTCAGTGGGAGCGGGGCTACAATGAGCAGTTCTTC. Translated: CASSLQWERGYNEQFF.

CDR3 DNA: TGTGCCAGTAGTATTGACTACTACAATGAGCAGTTCTTC. Translated, it gives CASSIDYYNEQFF. The chain couples TRBV19 to TRBJ2-1; maybe TRBD2 (5 bases). The germline V gene encodes CDR1 LNHDA and CDR2 SQIVND (reference sequence). The germline V and J ends were trimmed by 3 bases and 3 bases, with 6 bases remaining between them. The CDR3 length is 13 residues.